This T cell receptor (beta chain) was observed in a study of vaccination effects on CD4 cells after COVID-19. A word on this clone: Antigen specificity is unknown.

V gave up 2 bases and J gave up 0 bases, with 8 bases separating them. Germline V lookup: CDR1 SGDLS, CDR2 YYNGEE. The CDR3 is made up of 14 amino acids. Expansion of antigen-specific CD4+ T cells with viral peptide pools was carried out by the ViraFEST assay before sequencing. Culturing for around eleven days preceded CD4+ T cell isolation. Vaccine recipients, nucleocapsid antibody negative, had no prior SARS-CoV-2 infection. Sequencing was performed with immunoSEQ multiplex PCR; in TCRdb, only in-frame clones are kept and a portion is missing. The sample holds about 41,000 clones, 65% to 80% seen once.

The chain links TRBV9 to TRBJ1-1, with TRBD1 as a possible D gene (5 bases). The TCR originated in a human donor who received a COVID-19 vaccine. The source material was CD4+ T cells from PBMCs cultured with HCoV-NL63 spike peptides, sampled before COVID-19 vaccination. The CDR3 region is CASSVAGLNTEAFF. In nucleotides, the CDR3 is TGTGCCAGCAGCGTGGCAGGGTTGAACACTGAAGCTTTCTTT.